These T cell receptor beta chains were read from a single sample in a study of cytomegalovirus exposure and HLA in healthy donors. Here immunoSEQ multiplex PCR was the method, and the copy in TCRdb shows in-frame clones only, minus some. The sample has roughly 70,000 clones, about 67% seen once. Sequenced material: PBMCs. The receptors were gathered from a human donor in good health. Both conserved end residues are part of each CDR3.

v_call: TRBV30
j_call: TRBJ1-2
cdr3_aa: CAWSSSGTGVYGYTF

v_call: TRBV7-2
j_call: TRBJ2-7
cdr3_aa: CASSSPRGRGRYEQYF

v_call: TRBV10-2
j_call: TRBJ2-1
cdr3_aa: CASSGSRLSSYNEQFF

v_call: TRBV7-6
j_call: TRBJ2-3
cdr3_aa: CASSLGLAGGGTDTQYF

v_call: TRBV19
j_call: TRBJ2-7
cdr3_aa: CASSILGGYEQYF

v_call: TRBV30
j_call: TRBJ2-5
cdr3_aa: CAWNVKTGGRSWQYF

v_call: TRBV27
j_call: TRBJ2-6
cdr3_aa: CASSLSWQLTPSGANVLTF

v_call: TRBV6-6
j_call: TRBJ2-6
cdr3_aa: CATRSSGANVLTF

v_call: TRBV10-3
j_call: TRBJ2-7
cdr3_aa: CAISESGGQGGTYEQYF

v_call: TRBV7-9
j_call: TRBJ1-4
cdr3_aa: CASSFEAATNEKLFF

v_call: TRBV15
j_call: TRBJ2-7
cdr3_aa: CATSSGTNDEQYF

v_call: TRBV7-2
j_call: TRBJ1-4
cdr3_aa: CASSLWGPMATNEKLFF

v_call: TRBV6-1
j_call: TRBJ2-7
cdr3_aa: CASSEVGGSYEQYF

v_call: TRBV29-1
j_call: TRBJ2-7
cdr3_aa: CSASSGTGYEQYF

v_call: TRBV7-8
j_call: TRBJ1-1
cdr3_aa: CASSLGGRPEAFF

v_call: TRBV5-1
j_call: TRBJ2-1
cdr3_aa: CASSSSGMYNEQFF

v_call: TRBV21-1
j_call: TRBJ2-3
cdr3_aa: CASSKVRGQGFTDTQYF

v_call: TRBV4-1
j_call: TRBJ1-5
cdr3_aa: CASSQEGGASNQPQHF

v_call: TRBV10-3
j_call: TRBJ2-5
cdr3_aa: CAIRTEQETQYF

v_call: TRBV6-7
j_call: TRBJ1-1
cdr3_aa: CASITGTVNTEAFF

v_call: TRBV5-6
j_call: TRBJ1-4
cdr3_aa: CASSSGVSNKEKLFF

v_call: TRBV6-4
j_call: TRBJ2-1
cdr3_aa: CASSEMEGNEQFF

v_call: TRBV6-5
j_call: TRBJ2-7
cdr3_aa: CASSFRGPMREQYF

v_call: TRBV7-9
j_call: TRBJ1-3
cdr3_aa: CASRGPGNTIYF

v_call: TRBV27
j_call: TRBJ1-5
cdr3_aa: CASDPQGKGQPQHF

v_call: TRBV18
j_call: TRBJ1-1
cdr3_aa: CASSPAGYTEAFF

v_call: TRBV9
j_call: TRBJ2-2
cdr3_aa: CASSRGTGELFF

v_call: TRBV6-5
j_call: TRBJ1-2
cdr3_aa: CASSPQFTGDYGYTF

v_call: TRBV7-9
j_call: TRBJ1-1
cdr3_aa: CASSLDPGQGKTEAFF

v_call: TRBV20-1
j_call: TRBJ2-1
cdr3_aa: CSPQAGRGFF

v_call: TRBV5-1
j_call: TRBJ1-1
cdr3_aa: CASSFRPEQNTEAFF

v_call: TRBV27
j_call: TRBJ2-7
cdr3_aa: CASSLYRVPYEQYF

v_call: TRBV10-3
j_call: TRBJ2-3
cdr3_aa: CAIRGEGEADTQYF

v_call: TRBV7-9
j_call: TRBJ2-3
cdr3_aa: CASSETGTRTTDTQYF

v_call: TRBV23-1
j_call: TRBJ2-1
cdr3_aa: CASSQKGGNEQFF

v_call: TRBV19
j_call: TRBJ1-5
cdr3_aa: CASSIVTGQGQPQHF

v_call: TRBV18
j_call: TRBJ2-7
cdr3_aa: CASSPAGVNEQYF

v_call: TRBV6-1
j_call: TRBJ1-5
cdr3_aa: CASSDRTGGVSLYQPQHF

v_call: TRBV25-1
j_call: TRBJ2-7
cdr3_aa: CASSLDSSSYEQYF

v_call: TRBV27
j_call: TRBJ2-7
cdr3_aa: CASSPGQIYEQYF

v_call: TRBV7-3
j_call: TRBJ2-5
cdr3_aa: CASSLTASGASQETQYF

v_call: TRBV7-8
j_call: TRBJ2-3
cdr3_aa: CASSPQGSTDTQYF

v_call: TRBV5-1
j_call: TRBJ1-2
cdr3_aa: CASSPWGQGSGYTF

v_call: TRBV20-1
j_call: TRBJ1-1
cdr3_aa: CSVGGSTEAFF

v_call: TRBV5-4
j_call: TRBJ1-1
cdr3_aa: CASTLDWISEAFF

v_call: TRBV28
j_call: TRBJ1-1
cdr3_aa: CASSLDTVEAFF

v_call: TRBV29-1
j_call: TRBJ2-3
cdr3_aa: CSVEPGLASTDTQYF

v_call: TRBV7-8
j_call: TRBJ2-7
cdr3_aa: CASSPLTSGRSEQYF

v_call: TRBV6-6
j_call: TRBJ1-1
cdr3_aa: CASSPGLQGITEAFF

v_call: TRBV10-3
j_call: TRBJ2-7
cdr3_aa: CAISEPRAPQQYF